One sample yielded the 30 T cell receptor beta chains listed below, sequenced in a study of blood T cell repertoires in COVID-19 (dated by TCRdb to between 2020 and 2021). The library was built by means of the immunoSEQ multiplex PCR assay. TCRdb limited this immuneACCESS table to in-frame rearrangements with V and J called. A share of clones is missing; checked studies link under half to unresolved V genes, and the rest is unexplained. The sample table lists around 250,000 clones, roughly nine tenths of them with a count of one. The ten largest make up approximately 1.2% of the sample. The specimen was PBMCs or T cells enriched from blood (not recorded which). The receptor set was obtained from a human donor in a cohort exposed to, infected with or recovered from COVID-19 (not recorded which). The donor label of this sample is uncertain.

This chain joins TRBV19 and TRBJ2-5; TRBD2 aligns across 11 bases. Germline CDR1 LNHDA, CDR2 SQIVND (reference sequence). The CDR3 is 14 residues long. V lost 4 bases, J lost 5 bases, and 3 bases stayed unmatched. CDR3 nucleotide sequence: TGTGCCAGTAGTAATCGACTAGCGGGGGAGACCCAGTACTTC. Protein: CASSNRLAGETQYF.

This clone turned up a few times. The chain has TRBV11-1 and TRBJ1-2, with TRBD1 as a possible D gene (5 bases). Germline assignment: CDR1 SGHAT and CDR2 FQDESV (reference sequence). This CDR3 comprises 14 residues. The V end was cut by 1 base, the J end by 5 bases, with 11 bases between. The CDR3 loop is CASSLVRGGYGYTF. Written as DNA, the CDR3 is TGTGCCAGCAGCTTAGTTCGGGGGGGGTATGGCTACACCTTC.

The V and J genes are TRBV29-1 and TRBJ2-1; tentative D call: TRBD1 (6 bases). V lost 5 bases, J lost 5 bases, and 19 bases lay in between. The CDR3 runs to 15 residues. Germline V gene data show CDR1 as SQVTM and CDR2 as ANQGSEA. The CDR3 region has the DNA TGCAGCGTTAAAGCCCCCGACAGGCCCCACAATGAGCAGTTCTTC. This codes for CSVKAPDRPHNEQFF.

The chain is built from TRBV7-2 and TRBJ1-5; possible D gene TRBD1, 5 bases. V was shortened by 4 bases and J by 8 bases, with 9 bases between the two germline ends. Looked up from germline, CDR1 is SGHTA and CDR2 is FQGNSA. CDR3 length equals 12 residues. The CDR3 loop is CASSSGLEPQHF. CDR3 sequence (DNA): TGTGCCAGCAGCTCAGGGTTAGAGCCCCAGCATTTT.

This clone showed up just a few times. The CDR3 nucleotides are TGTGCCAGCAGTGAATATCCGGTTGAAAAACTGTTTTTT. It encodes CASSEYPVEKLFF. The J gene is TRBJ1-4, the V gene TRBV25-1; unclear D gene. The germline V gene has CDR1 MGHDK and CDR2 SYGVNS. There are 13 residues in the CDR3. Trimming removed 0 bases from V and 7 bases from J, with 6 bases in between.

The V call is TRBV29-1, the J call TRBJ2-5, with a tentative D call TRBD2 (5 bases). V lost 1 base and J 6 bases, leaving 9 bases between the germline ends. Germline V gene sequence: CDR1 SQVTM, CDR2 ANQGSEA. The CDR3 covers 12 residues. CDR3 amino acids: CSVEGTAKTQYF. CDR3 nucleotide sequence: TGCAGCGTTGAAGGGACTGCGAAGACCCAGTACTTC.

J is TRBJ1-1 and V is TRBV24-1; 8 bases are shared with TRBD1. V lost 7 bases to trimming and J lost 0 bases; unmatched junction nucleotides: 12. CDR3 length equals 17 residues. From germline, CDR1 is KGHDR and CDR2 SFDVKD. CDR3 residues: CATSDTRQGTVNTEAFF. The CDR3 bases are TGTGCCACCAGCGACACCCGACAGGGGACTGTGAACACTGAAGCTTTCTTT.

There are a few counts of this clone. This chain uses TRBV19 with TRBJ2-7; 9 bases match TRBD1. V trimming: 8 bases; J trimming: 1 base; junction bases outside the gene matches: 6. The CDR3 spans 14 residues. CDR1 is LNHDA, CDR2 SQIVND, per germline (reference sequence). CDR3 DNA sequence: TGTGCCAGTCGCCGGGACAGGGCATCCTACGAGCAGTACTTC. This encodes CASRRDRASYEQYF.

This clone was recorded once. The chain is built from TRBV5-4 and TRBJ2-1; 12 positions match TRBD1. The germline V gene has CDR1 SGHNT and CDR2 YYREEE (reference sequence). The CDR3 runs 17 residues. With V trimmed by 2 bases and J by 6 bases, 9 bases remained unmatched. Here the CDR3 reads CASSFTSGTGGGNEQFF. In nucleotides, the CDR3 is TGTGCCAGCAGCTTCACTTCCGGGACAGGGGGCGGCAATGAGCAGTTCTTC.

The chain combines TRBV25-1 with TRBJ1-2; 8 bases match TRBD1. From germline, CDR1 is MGHDK and CDR2 SYGVNS. CDR3 length: 14 amino acids. The junction had 1 base not matched to a gene; V was cut back by 0 bases and J by 4 bases. DNA of the CDR3: TGTGCCAGCAGTGAATATGGACAGGGCTATGGCTACACCTTC. Translation: CASSEYGQGYGYTF.

The chain uses TRBV5-4 and TRBJ2-1; TRBD2 agrees at 8 bases. CDR3 length: 12 amino acids. The V gene end was trimmed by 6 bases and the J gene end by 14 bases; junction bases not matched to a gene: 10. The germline CDR1 and CDR2 sequences are SGHNT and YYREEE (reference sequence). CDR3 DNA: TGTGCCAGCACCTCTATAGCGGGGAGCGAGTTCTTC. Translating it yields CASTSIAGSEFF.

The CDR3 loop is CASSEGSRLNEKLFF. The CDR3, as DNA: TGTGCCAGCAGCGAAGGTAGCCGCCTTAATGAAAAACTGTTTTTT. The V gene is TRBV27, the J gene TRBJ1-4, with D unresolved. Germline V CDR1 and CDR2: MNHEY, SMNVEV (reference sequence). V was trimmed by 6 bases and J by 4 bases, leaving 15 bases between them. The CDR3 consists of 15 residues.

The gene calls are TRBV5-1 and TRBJ1-5, with TRBD1 as a possible D gene (5 bases). Per the germline V gene, CDR1 is SGHRS and CDR2 is YFSETQ. The CDR3 is 14 residues long. The ends were cut back, 2 bases at V and 5 bases at J, with 11 bases in the middle. The CDR3 protein is CASSFDSADQPQHF. The CDR3 DNA reads as TGCGCCAGCAGCTTCGACAGCGCTGATCAGCCCCAGCATTTT.

The chain has TRBV30 and TRBJ2-7; 11 bases map to TRBD1. Germline-derived CDR1 and CDR2 are GTSNPN and SVGIG (reference sequence). J gave up 2 bases and V 0 bases, and 3 bases lay outside the gene matches. There are 15 residues in the CDR3. This CDR3 reads CAWSVGDRGTYEQYF. The CDR3, as DNA: TGTGCCTGGAGTGTAGGGGACAGGGGGACCTACGAGCAGTACTTC.

The chain carries TRBV7-3 and TRBJ1-3; D not resolved. The V and J ends lost 2 bases and 2 bases respectively, with 4 bases between them. Per the germline V gene, CDR1 is SGHTA and CDR2 is FQGTGA. The CDR3 spans 13 residues. In nucleotides, the CDR3 is TGTGCCAGCAGCTTAGGCCCTGGAAACACCATATATTTT. The encoded protein is CASSLGPGNTIYF.

The table lists this clone with a count of one. The chain joins TRBV15 to TRBJ1-1; D gene ambiguous. The CDR3 is made up of 12 amino acids. The V and J ends lost 5 bases and 11 bases respectively, with 15 bases between them. Germline CDR1 LNHNV, CDR2 YYDKDF (reference sequence). For the CDR3, the DNA is TGTGCCACCAGCCAAAACACCGCGGGGGCTTTCTTT. This sequence encodes CATSQNTAGAFF. Together with reference TRBV15 and TRBJ1-1, the CDR3 gives the full variable domain: DAMVIQNPRYQVTQFGKPVTLSCSQTLNHNVMYWYQQKSSQAPKLLFHYYDKDFNNEADTPDNFQSRRPNTSFCFLDIRSPGLGDTAMYLCATSQNTAGAFFGQGTRLTVV.

V is TRBV19 and J is TRBJ2-3, with D uncertain. Germline CDR1 and CDR2: LNHDA and SQIVND (reference sequence). The CDR3 spans 14 residues. V was pared by 4 bases and J by 1 base, with 9 bases between. CDR3 in DNA: TGTGCCAGTAGTACGTCTCTCCGCACAGATACGCAGTATTTT. It yields the protein CASSTSLRTDTQYF.

This clone was observed once. The chain links TRBV7-2 to TRBJ2-7, with 7 bases that match TRBD2. From germline, CDR1 is SGHTA and CDR2 FQGNSA. The J segment lost 2 bases and the V segment lost 1 base, leaving 5 bases of the junction unmatched. The CDR3 loop spans 15 amino acids. The CDR3 region is CASSLEAGRPYEQYF. The CDR3 DNA is TGTGCCAGCAGCTTAGAAGCGGGGAGGCCCTACGAGCAGTACTTC.

This chain joins TRBV20-1 and TRBJ2-7; D call uncertain. Germline assignment: CDR1 DFQATT and CDR2 SNEGSKA (reference sequence). This CDR3 has 11 amino acids. V was cut by 6 bases and J by 6 bases, with 12 bases left in between. CDR3 coding DNA: TGCAGTGCCCGGAGTGATGTCGAGCAGTACTTC. It codes for CSARSDVEQYF.

The chain combines TRBV7-9 with TRBJ2-7, with D possibly matching TRBD2 (6 bases). The germline V and J ends were trimmed by 2 bases and 4 bases, with 9 bases remaining between them. The CDR3 is made up of 13 amino acids. Germline-derived CDR1 and CDR2 are SEHNR and FQNEAQ (reference sequence). CDR3 in DNA: TGTGCCAGCAGCTTATCGGAGGGATACGAGCAGTACTTC. Translating gives CASSLSEGYEQYF.

V gene TRBV28 combines with J gene TRBJ1-1, with 7 bases that match TRBD1. CDR1 and CDR2 from the germline V gene are MDHEN and SYDVKM. The V and J ends lost 5 bases and 1 base, in that order; junction bases with no gene match: 10. This CDR3 comprises 16 residues. Here the CDR3 reads CASSQIQGKGNTEAFF. The CDR3 nucleotides read TGTGCCAGCAGTCAAATACAGGGGAAAGGGAACACTGAAGCTTTCTTT.

This clone turned up a few times. The chain carries TRBV21-1 and TRBJ1-5; TRBD1 is taken as the D call from the table, unchecked against the DNA. TRBV21-1 is an annotated pseudogene. The CDR3 is 16 residues long. CDR3 coding DNA: TGTGCCAGCAGCAAAGGGCCAGGGGCCGACAATCAGCCCCAGCATTTT. Encoded protein: CASSKGPGADNQPQHF.

The rearrangement uses TRBV7-9 and TRBJ2-2, with 11 bases fitting TRBD2. V shed 5 bases and J 5 bases; nucleotides not matched to a gene: 7. The CDR3 is 16 amino acids. Per the germline V gene, CDR1 is SEHNR and CDR2 is FQNEAQ (reference sequence). CDR3 in DNA: TGTGCCAGCAGCACTCCACTAGCGGGGGATACCGGGGAGCTGTTTTTT. It is translated as CASSTPLAGDTGELFF.

The chain combines TRBV5-1 with TRBJ2-5, with 7 bases matching TRBD2. Germline CDR1 and CDR2: SGHRS and YFSETQ. The CDR3 runs to 15 residues. The V and J ends lost 1 base and 7 bases, in that order; junction bases with no gene match: 10. The CDR3 sequence: CASSLNGGKEATQYF. The DNA of the CDR3 is TGCGCCAGCAGCTTGAACGGGGGGAAAGAGGCGACCCAGTACTTC.

The chain has TRBV12-5 and TRBJ2-2; 8 positions agree with TRBD2. The CDR3 is 21 residues long. V was pared by 1 base and J by 1 base, with 17 bases of the junction left unmatched. CDR1 and CDR2 from the germline V gene are LGHNT and FRNRAP. CDR3 sequence: CASGLALLGVSGARNTGELFF. The CDR3 DNA sequence: TGTGCTAGTGGTTTGGCCCTCCTTGGGGTTAGCGGGGCTAGGAACACCGGGGAGCTGTTTTTT.

The gene calls are TRBV6-5 and TRBJ2-3; possibly TRBD2 for D (6 bases). CDR3 length: 13 residues. Germline CDR1 MNHEY, CDR2 SVGAGI. V lost 7 bases and J 5 bases, leaving 13 bases between the germline ends. The CDR3 protein is CASKGVGRDTQYF. The CDR3, as DNA: TGTGCCAGCAAAGGGGTCGGGAGAGATACGCAGTATTTT.

This clone was detected once. The chain uses TRBV11-2 and TRBJ1-1; 7 nucleotides agree with TRBD1. Looked up from germline, CDR1 is SGHAT and CDR2 is FQNNGV. This CDR3 region has 14 residues. The ends lost 3 bases at V and 1 base at J; junction bases unmatched: 2. CDR3: CASSLQGGNTEAFF. CDR3 nucleotides: TGTGCCAGCAGCTTGCAGGGGGGGAACACTGAAGCTTTCTTT.

The J gene is TRBJ1-6, the V gene TRBV5-1; the D is unclear. V was cut by 0 bases and J by 10 bases, with 14 bases left in between. The CDR3 length is 15 residues. Germline V CDR1 and CDR2: SGHRS, YFSETQ. The CDR3 sequence is CASSLEEAGKSPLHF. The CDR3 nucleotides read TGCGCCAGCAGCTTGGAAGAGGCGGGGAAATCACCCCTCCACTTT.

In its sample, this clone was seen a few times. The chain has TRBV6-2 or TRBV6-3 and TRBJ2-1; possibly TRBD2 for D (6 bases). V lost 7 bases and J 10 bases, leaving 29 bases between the germline ends. The length of the CDR3 is 17 residues. CDR1 is MNHEY and CDR2 is SVGEGT in the germline V gene. CDR3 in amino acids: CASTPSGVRGDTTEQFF. The DNA for the CDR3 is TGTGCCAGCACCCCCTCTGGGGTGCGGGGAGATACCACGGAGCAGTTCTTC.

The chain employs TRBV3-1 (or the pseudogene TRBV3-2) and TRBJ2-1; D is possibly TRBD1 (5 bases). V was clipped by 0 bases and J by 0 bases, with 18 bases between them. Germline values: CDR1 LGHDT, CDR2 YNNKEL (reference sequence). This CDR3 has 19 residues. The CDR3 sequence: CASSQEPGLISNSYNEQFF. Here the CDR3 DNA reads TGTGCCAGCAGCCAAGAGCCAGGGCTAATTTCTAACTCCTACAATGAGCAGTTCTTC.